The 29 T cell receptor beta chains in this list originate from one sample, sequenced in a study of blood T cells in healthy people across ages. Through a sample-barcoded 5' primer and a J-beta primer mix, a second PCR was run for about 7 to 12 cycles. TCRdb used MiXCR to reprocess the 5' RACE reads, holding one entry per CDR3 protein. The sample has approximately 790,000 distinct CDR3 sequences, around two thirds seen once. Sample: blood. The receptors stem from a man aged 25 to 45 in good health.

This chain uses TRBV4-3 with TRBJ2-3; possibly TRBD2 for D (5 bases). Looked up from germline, CDR1 is LGHNA and CDR2 is YSLEER. Trimming removed 1 base from V and 2 bases from J, with 10 bases in between. This CDR3 is built from 15 residues. In DNA form, the CDR3 reads TGCGCCAGCAGCCAAGGATACGGGAACACAGATACGCAGTATTTT. Its protein is CASSQGYGNTDTQYF.

The chain links TRBV7-2 to TRBJ2-4; possible D gene TRBD1, 6 bases. Germline V gives CDR1 SGHTA, CDR2 FQGNSA. Trimming shortened V by 5 bases and J by 5 bases, and 16 bases separated the two germline ends. CDR3 length: 15 amino acids. The CDR3 region is CASSQGQGTENIQYF. CDR3 DNA sequence: TGTGCCAGCAGCCAGGGGCAGGGAACCGAAAACATTCAGTACTTC.

The chain has TRBV10-3 and TRBJ2-5; 7 nucleotides align to TRBD2. Germline V gives CDR1 ENHRY, CDR2 SYGVKD. The CDR3 is made up of 13 amino acids. The junction had 0 bases not matched to a gene; V was cut back by 4 bases and J by 1 base. CDR3 in DNA: TGTGCCATCAGTGGGGAGGGCCAAGAGACCCAGTACTTC. This encodes CAISGEGQETQYF.

The chain uses TRBV6-1 and TRBJ2-1; 8 nucleotides line up with TRBD2. Germline CDR1 and CDR2: MNHNS and SASEGT. The CDR3 extends over 14 amino acids. The ends lost 10 bases at V and 7 bases at J; junction bases unmatched: 12. The CDR3: CANQLAGLSNEQFF. CDR3 sequence (DNA): TGTGCCAACCAATTAGCGGGGCTCTCTAATGAGCAGTTCTTC.

V usage is TRBV6-5 and J usage is TRBJ2-1; 8 positions match TRBD2. Germline V gene data show CDR1 as MNHEY and CDR2 as SVGAGI. V dropped 5 bases and J dropped 6; count of bases not matched to a gene: 9. The CDR3 loop spans 15 amino acids. In DNA form, the CDR3 reads TGTGCCAGCAGTCGCGGGGGGCCCGGACCCAATGAGCAGTTCTTC. Translation: CASSRGGPGPNEQFF.

The J gene is TRBJ2-7, the V gene TRBV21-1. TRBV21-1 is assigned pseudogene status. The CDR3 sequence is 17 residues long. CDR3 coding DNA: TGTGCCAGCAGCAGATTAGCTTCTCGGACGGCGTCCTACGAGCAGTACTTC. This encodes CASSRLASRTASYEQYF.

This clonotype was counted a few times. This chain connects TRBV7-2 to TRBJ2-7, with D unresolved. Germline values: CDR1 SGHTA, CDR2 FQGNSA. CDR3 length equals 14 residues. The germline V and J ends were trimmed by 0 bases and 0 bases, with 6 bases remaining between them. CDR3 sequence (DNA): TGTGCCAGCAGCTTAGCTGTAGGCTCCTACGAGCAGTACTTC. Translating it yields CASSLAVGSYEQYF.

This rearrangement joins TRBV29-1 to TRBJ2-5; 7 bases line up with TRBD1. The closer fit of TRBJ2-7 to the DNA end suggests the J call may be wrong. Germline CDR1 reads SQVTM; CDR2 reads ANQGSEA. The CDR3 runs 14 residues. DNA for the CDR3: TGCAGCGTTGAAGATCGGACAGGAGAGTACGAGCAGTACTTC. Its translation is CSVEDRTGEYEQYF.

The chain combines TRBV15 with TRBJ2-5; 8 nucleotides line up with TRBD2. The V and J ends lost 5 bases and 1 base, in that order; junction bases with no gene match: 6. Germline CDR1 reads LNHNV; CDR2 reads YYDKDF (reference sequence). The CDR3 sequence is 15 residues long. The CDR3 region is CATSDGRGLQETQYF. The CDR3 region has the DNA TGTGCCACCAGCGACGGGAGGGGCCTCCAAGAGACCCAGTACTTC.

The V and J genes are TRBV7-3 and TRBJ2-3, with D possibly being TRBD2 (5 bases). The V end was cut by 6 bases, the J end by 1 base, with 14 bases between. Per germline, CDR1 SGHTA and CDR2 FQGTGA. The CDR3 is 15 residues long. The CDR3 loop reads CASSPLAAGTDTQYF. In nucleotides, the CDR3 is TGTGCCAGCAGTCCCCTAGCTGCCGGCACAGATACGCAGTATTTT.

The chain recombines TRBV7-2 with TRBJ2-7; TRBD1 matches 7 bases. This CDR3 has 15 amino acids. V was clipped by 6 bases and J by 1 base; unmatched bases: 9. The germline V gene encodes CDR1 SGHTA and CDR2 FQGNSA. The CDR3 here is CASRSPGTDSYEQYF. In nucleotides, the CDR3 is TGTGCCAGCAGGTCCCCCGGGACAGATTCCTACGAGCAGTACTTC.

The chain carries TRBV3-1 and TRBJ1-1; maybe TRBD1 (5 bases). V lost 0 bases to trimming and J lost 0 bases, with 11 bases between them. The germline gives CDR1 LGHDT, CDR2 YNNKEL (reference sequence). This CDR3 has 16 amino acids. CDR3 sequence: CASSQDSGPMNTEAFF. CDR3 DNA: TGTGCCAGCAGCCAAGATTCAGGGCCAATGAACACTGAAGCTTTCTTT.

The chain recombines TRBV4-2 with TRBJ2-7, with 8 bases identical to TRBD1. CDR3 length: 15 amino acids. V lost 0 bases, J lost 9 bases, and 10 bases stayed unmatched. Germline CDR1 is LGHNA and CDR2 is YNFKEQ. The CDR3 spells CASSQDEAGGNRQYF. The CDR3 bases are TGTGCCAGCAGCCAAGATGAGGCAGGGGGCAACCGGCAGTACTTC.

The genes are TRBV27 and TRBJ1-5; TRBD1 matches at 7 bases. This CDR3 has 15 residues. Germline CDR1 and CDR2: MNHEY and SMNVEV (reference sequence). The trim removed 8 bases at V and 4 bases at J, leaving 11 bases unmatched. CDR3: CASRKRQGSNQPQHF. In DNA, the CDR3 is TGTGCCAGCCGTAAGAGACAGGGTTCTAATCAGCCCCAGCATTTT.

This rearrangement joins TRBV9 to TRBJ2-1; 7 bases agree with TRBD2. This CDR3 region has 14 residues. V gave up 0 bases and J gave up 8 bases; unmatched junction bases: 5. Germline V gene lookup returns CDR1 SGDLS and CDR2 YYNGEE. The CDR3 region has the DNA TGTGCCAGCAGCGTAGCTTGGGGGGGAGATGAGCAGTTCTTC. This encodes CASSVAWGGDEQFF.

The sample holds a few counts of this clonotype. The rearrangement joins TRBV20-1 to TRBJ2-7; D not resolved. V gave up 0 bases and J gave up 10 bases, with 16 bases separating them. The CDR3 sequence is 13 residues long. CDR1 is DFQATT, CDR2 SNEGSKA, per germline (reference sequence). This CDR3 reads CSARDPGERTQYF. Written as DNA, the CDR3 is TGCAGTGCTAGAGATCCCGGAGAACGAACCCAGTACTTC.

This rearrangement joins TRBV6-5 to TRBJ1-4; tentatively, D is TRBD1 (6 bases). CDR1 and CDR2 from the germline V gene are MNHEY and SVGAGI. The length of the CDR3 is 16 residues. V was trimmed by 0 bases and J by 10 bases, leaving 18 bases between them. Here the CDR3 DNA reads TGTGCCAGCAGTTACTCGAAATCGAAGGGGGTCGGAAAACTGTTTTTT. This codes for CASSYSKSKGVGKLFF.

The CDR3 loop reads CASSQGGIDTQYF. CDR3 bases: TGTGCCAGCAGCCAAGGAGGGATTGATACGCAGTATTTT. V and J are TRBV3-1 and TRBJ2-3; D might be TRBD2 (5 bases). There are 13 residues in the CDR3. Trimming took off 1 base at V and 6 bases at J, with 8 bases between the two ends. The germline gives CDR1 LGHDT, CDR2 YNNKEL (reference sequence).

There are a few counts of this clonotype. V usage is TRBV24-1 and J usage is TRBJ2-4; no clear D gene. The CDR3 consists of 19 residues. V was cut by 3 bases and J by 1 base, with 21 bases left in between. Looked up from germline, CDR1 is KGHDR and CDR2 is SFDVKD. CDR3 sequence (DNA): TGTGCCACCAGTGATAGCGTCCCTGGCCCCTTACGCGCCAAAAACATTCAGTACTTC. Its translation: CATSDSVPGPLRAKNIQYF.

In this sample, this clonotype turned up a few times. This chain joins TRBV7-2 and TRBJ2-5, with D possibly TRBD1 on 6 matching bases. The CDR3 covers 14 residues. Trimming took 4 bases from V and 5 from J, leaving 14 bases between them. Germline V gene lookup returns CDR1 SGHTA and CDR2 FQGNSA. This CDR3 reads CASSSQGIRETQYF. In DNA form, the CDR3 reads TGTGCCAGCAGCTCTCAGGGGATCAGGGAGACCCAGTACTTC. Based on the CDR3 plus reference TRBV7-2 and TRBJ2-5, the full variable domain is GAGVSQSPSNKVTEKGKDVELRCDPISGHTALYWYRQSLGQGLEFLIYFQGNSAPDKSGLPSDRFSAERTGGSVSTLTIQRTQQEDSAVYLCASSSQGIRETQYFGPGTRLLVL.

The rearrangement links TRBV4-2 to TRBJ2-1; D is unresolved. The CDR3 is 12 amino acids. V was cut by 0 bases and J by 9 bases, with 6 bases left in between. Looked up from germline, CDR1 is LGHNA and CDR2 is YNFKEQ. The DNA of the CDR3 is TGTGCCAGCAGCCAAGATCGGACTGAGCAGTTCTTC. It encodes CASSQDRTEQFF.

The V and J genes are TRBV6-5 and TRBJ1-2; D is unclear. Germline CDR1 reads MNHEY; CDR2 reads SVGAGI. The CDR3 covers 15 residues. V gave up 5 bases and J gave up 4 bases, with 17 bases separating them. The CDR3 DNA sequence: TGTGCCAGCAGTGCACCCCGAGGCAGAAGCTATGGCTACACCTTC. Residues: CASSAPRGRSYGYTF.

The rearrangement uses TRBV7-2 and TRBJ2-5, with D tentatively TRBD2 (7 bases). V lost 5 bases to trimming and J lost 0 bases, with 10 bases between them. The CDR3 sequence is 14 residues long. Germline CDR1 reads SGHTA; CDR2 reads FQGNSA. Here the CDR3 reads CASSAGAYQETQYF. CDR3 DNA: TGTGCCAGCAGCGCGGGGGCGTACCAAGAGACCCAGTACTTC. Variable domain in full (rest from reference TRBV7-2 and TRBJ2-5): GAGVSQSPSNKVTEKGKDVELRCDPISGHTALYWYRQSLGQGLEFLIYFQGNSAPDKSGLPSDRFSAERTGGSVSTLTIQRTQQEDSAVYLCASSAGAYQETQYFGPGTRLLVL.

The CDR3: CASRPGPTGANYGYTF. As DNA, the CDR3 is TGTGCCAGCAGACCTGGTCCGACGGGAGCTAACTATGGCTACACCTTC. This chain connects TRBV7-9 to TRBJ1-2; no clear D gene. V was cut by 6 bases and J by 0 bases, with 17 bases left in between. This CDR3 has 16 residues. Germline CDR1 is SEHNR and CDR2 is FQNEAQ (reference sequence). Together with reference TRBV7-9 and TRBJ1-2, the CDR3 gives the full variable domain: DTGVSQNPRHKITKRGQNVTFRCDPISEHNRLYWYRQTLGQGPEFLTYFQNEAQLEKSRLLSDRFSAERPKGSFSTLEIQRTEQGDSAMYLCASRPGPTGANYGYTFGSGTRLTVV.

To note about this clonotype: The junction does not match germline at one end; this may be a read error. The J gene is TRBJ2-6, the V gene TRBV11-2; 8 bases match TRBD1. CDR1 SGHAT and CDR2 FQNNGV come from the germline V gene. This CDR3 region has 21 residues. The CDR3 DNA reads as TGTGCCAGCATCTTAAGGGGAGCGGCCGGACAGGGACACCCTGGGGCCAACGTCCTGACTTTC. Translation: CASILRGAAGQGHPGANVLTF.

The gene calls are TRBV6-5 and TRBJ2-1, with 7 bases matching TRBD1. This CDR3 has 14 amino acids. The ends lost 6 bases at V and 2 bases at J; junction bases unmatched: 4. Germline V lookup: CDR1 MNHEY, CDR2 SVGAGI. The CDR3 loop reads CASSSGQPYNEQFF. As DNA, the CDR3 is TGTGCCAGCAGCTCGGGACAGCCCTACAATGAGCAGTTCTTC.

The chain links TRBV10-3 to TRBJ2-2; TRBD1 aligns across 7 bases. Germline CDR1 is ENHRY and CDR2 is SYGVKD. The CDR3 runs to 18 residues. V gave up 7 bases and J gave up 6 bases; unmatched junction bases: 20. CDR3 residues: CAIKAEDRLPKGAGELFF. The CDR3 coding sequence is TGTGCCATCAAAGCCGAGGACAGGTTGCCCAAAGGTGCCGGGGAGCTGTTTTTT.

The chain combines TRBV15 with TRBJ1-4, with no clear D. Trimming cost V 1 base and J 4 bases, with 7 bases left between them. CDR1 is LNHNV and CDR2 is YYDKDF in the germline V gene (reference sequence). The CDR3 has 14 residues. The CDR3 bases are TGTGCCACCAGCAGAGTACAATTTAATGAAAAACTGTTTTTT. Its protein is CATSRVQFNEKLFF.

The CDR3 loop reads CASGLAGGNEQFF. The CDR3 region has the DNA TGTGCCAGCGGTCTAGCGGGGGGCAATGAGCAGTTCTTC. The chain links TRBV6-2 or TRBV6-3 to TRBJ2-1, with TRBD2 matching over 11 bases. Losses at the gene ends were 8 bases for V and 6 bases for J; bases not matched to a gene: 3. Germline lookup yields CDR1 MNHEY and CDR2 SVGEGT. The CDR3 runs to 13 residues.